This T cell receptor beta chain derives from a study of regulatory T cells in long-lasting Graves disease. This clonotype occurred many times. This CDR3 comprises 17 residues. Trimming cost V 1 base and J 2 bases; bases outside gene matches: 7. Germline CDR1 SGHNT, CDR2 YENEEA. The authors built TCR beta libraries using iRepertoire HTBI primers and Arm-PCR of CDR3 regions. One entry per CDR3 protein results from TCRdb running MiXCR on the multiplex PCR reads. Of roughly 420,000 distinct CDR3 sequences detected, around 13% appear once; the ten largest clones hold roughly a sixth. Time point defined: newly diagnosed GD, antithyroid drugs for less than 3 months. TCR sequences were obtained from RNA taken from PBMCs. Per American Thyroid Association guidelines, Graves' disease was diagnosed. The patients were enrolled through endocrinology in Xi'an, China. The data also belong to a second study, concerning T cells in Graves' hyperthyroidism and ophthalmopathy. That work states: Most thyroid clonotypes with frequency above 0.001 were detected in blood.

The chain links TRBV11-3 to TRBJ2-1; 8 bases match TRBD2. Sequenced material: peripheral blood mononuclear cells (PBMCs), taken at new diagnosis, from a patient treated with antithyroid drugs. This receptor was identified in a woman in her fifties or sixties with Graves disease. This CDR3 reads CASSLGLAPAAYNEQFF. The CDR3 DNA reads TGTGCCAGCAGCTTAGGACTAGCGCCCGCTGCCTACAATGAGCAGTTCTTC.